These 4 T cell receptor beta chains originate from one sample sequenced in a study of CD8+CD57+ T cells in acquired aplastic anemia. Profiles of TCR beta VDJ and CDR3 were generated from a genomic DNA template. In TCRdb, the reads were re-called with MiXCR into one record per CDR3 protein. The sample lists some 190,000 distinct CDR3 sequences; about 47% were seen once. The sample comprised sorted CD4+, CD8+, or CD8+CD57+ T cells (not recorded which) from PBMCs. These receptors came from a human donor in good health.

V gene TRBV15 combines with J gene TRBJ2-3; 10 bases line up with TRBD1. J lost 2 bases, V lost 0 bases, and 2 bases had no gene match. Looked up from germline, CDR1 is LNHNV and CDR2 is YYDKDF (reference sequence). This CDR3 spans 16 amino acids. DNA for the CDR3: TGTGCCACCAGCAGAGAAGGGACAGGGGCCACAGATACGCAGTATTTT. As protein: CATSREGTGATDTQYF.

This clonotype was seen at least ten times. CDR3 in DNA: TGTGCCAGCAGCTTGGGCAGGCAATCACCCCTCCACTTT. This encodes CASSLGRQSPLHF. This chain links TRBV5-8 with TRBJ1-6; D unresolved. Per germline, CDR1 SGHTS and CDR2 YDEGEE. The CDR3 length is 13 residues. Trimming cost V 0 bases and J 10 bases, with 8 bases left between them.

Ten or more counts support this clonotype. The chain carries TRBV6-1 and TRBJ2-7; a weak D match, TRBD2 (6 bases). V was pared by 0 bases and J by 2 bases, with 11 bases between. Looked up from germline, CDR1 is MNHNS and CDR2 is SASEGT. The CDR3 length is 15 residues. As DNA, the CDR3 is TGTGCCAGCAGTGAAGCGCCGGGAGCAACCTACGAGCAGTACTTC. Its protein product is CASSEAPGATYEQYF.

At least ten counts were recorded for this clonotype. The CDR3, as DNA: TGTGCCAGCAGCTGGGGACAGGGGTTGAACACTGAAGCTTTCTTT. Translated: CASSWGQGLNTEAFF. The gene calls are TRBV5-4 and TRBJ1-1; 10 bases align to TRBD1. This CDR3 is built from 15 residues. V gave up 3 bases and J gave up 0 bases; unmatched junction bases: 2. Germline V gives CDR1 SGHNT, CDR2 YYREEE (reference sequence).